The sequence of this TCR beta chain was determined in a study of blood T cells in healthy people across ages. The CDR3 sequence is 16 residues long. V lost 1 base to trimming and J lost 3 bases, with 15 bases between them. CDR1 and CDR2 (germline): LGHNA, YNFKEQ. A second 7 to 11 cycle PCR used barcoded and J-beta primers. Using its own MiXCR run on the 5' RACE reads, TCRdb lists one record per CDR3 protein. The sample includes 750,000 or so distinct CDR3 sequences, 25% of them seen just once. This clonotype has a handful of counts. These same records also appear under a second study, on T cells of mothers and their children.

The rearrangement joins TRBV4-2 to TRBJ1-2; D is undetermined. Sequencing was carried out using blood. The clonotype originates from a boy aged 5 to 17 in good health. The CDR3, as DNA: TGTGCCAGCAGCCAAGTTAGAGAGGCTTATGACTATGGCTACACCTTC. Its protein is CASSQVREAYDYGYTF.